The 5 T cell receptor beta chains below were found in one sample sequenced in a study of cytomegalovirus exposure and HLA in healthy donors. PCR employed 60 Vbeta and 13 Jbeta primers. Profiled with immunoSEQ multiplex PCR; TCRdb holds only in-frame clones, not every one. The sample shows approximately 64,000 clones, under 85% of them seen only once. Sequenced: PBMCs. The receptors derive from a male donor in good health and CMV-seropositive.

This clone showed up just once. This sequence joins TRBV7-6 and TRBJ2-6, with 7 positions matching TRBD1. Trimming removed 2 bases from V and 0 bases from J; junction bases left unmatched: 4. Germline CDR1 SGHVS, CDR2 FNYEAQ. The CDR3 has 17 amino acids. The CDR3 here is CASSLLGQLSGANVLTF. The DNA for the CDR3 is TGTGCCAGCAGCTTATTGGGACAGCTCTCTGGGGCCAACGTCCTGACTTTC.

This sequence joins TRBV30 and TRBJ2-7; 10 positions agree with TRBD1. This CDR3 is 14 amino acids long. Germline CDR1 and CDR2: GTSNPN and SVGIG (reference sequence). After removal of 5 bases from V and 3 bases from J, the junction contained 7 bases not matched to a gene. In DNA, the CDR3 is TGTGCCTGGGTCCGCCGGGACAGGGGCTACGAGCAGTACTTC. This codes for CAWVRRDRGYEQYF.

The chain is built from TRBV27 and TRBJ1-2; no clear D. Trimming shortened V by 6 bases and J by 0 bases, and 14 bases separated the two germline ends. From germline, CDR1 is MNHEY and CDR2 SMNVEV (reference sequence). The CDR3 covers 15 residues. Here the CDR3 DNA reads TGTGCCAGCAGCCCCTCAGGCCGAGCTAACTATGGCTACACCTTC. Its translation: CASSPSGRANYGYTF.

The genes are TRBV4-3 and TRBJ1-4, with a tentative D call TRBD1 (5 bases). The germline gives CDR1 LGHNA, CDR2 YSLEER. Trimming removed 0 bases from V and 8 bases from J, with 13 bases in between. The CDR3 covers 15 residues. The CDR3 DNA follows: TGCGCCAGCAGCCAAGATCATCCCAGGGTAGAAAAACTGTTTTTT. It translates to CASSQDHPRVEKLFF.

CDR3 in amino acids: CASSYNKIRQGDSPLHF. In DNA, the CDR3 is TGTGCCAGCAGCTATAATAAGATCCGACAGGGGGATTCACCCCTCCACTTT. This chain joins TRBV5-5 and TRBJ1-6; 9 positions match TRBD1. Losses at the gene ends were 3 bases for V and 8 bases for J; bases not matched to a gene: 12. Germline lookup yields CDR1 SGHKS and CDR2 YYEKEE (reference sequence). The CDR3 runs 17 residues.